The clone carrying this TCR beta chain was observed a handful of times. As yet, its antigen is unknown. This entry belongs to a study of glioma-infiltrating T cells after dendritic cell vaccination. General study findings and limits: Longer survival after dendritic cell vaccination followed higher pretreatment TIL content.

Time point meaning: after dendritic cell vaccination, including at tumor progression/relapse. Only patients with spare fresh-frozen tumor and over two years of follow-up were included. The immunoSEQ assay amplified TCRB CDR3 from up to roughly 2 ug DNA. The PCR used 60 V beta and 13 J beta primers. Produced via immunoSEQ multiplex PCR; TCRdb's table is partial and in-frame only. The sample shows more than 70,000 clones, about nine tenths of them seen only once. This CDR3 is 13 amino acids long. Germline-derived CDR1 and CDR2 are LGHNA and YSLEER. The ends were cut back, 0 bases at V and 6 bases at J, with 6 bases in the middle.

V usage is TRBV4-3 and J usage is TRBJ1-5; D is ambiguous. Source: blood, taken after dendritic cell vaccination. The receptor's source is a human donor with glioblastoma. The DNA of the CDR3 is TGCGCCAGCAGCCAAGATGAGGGTCAGCCCCAGCATTTT. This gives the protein CASSQDEGQPQHF.